Here is one T cell receptor (beta chain) with its context. A read error is likely, as this CDR3 ends without the conserved phenylalanine or tryptophan. This CDR3 is built from 14 residues. This sample is drawn from a study of tumor-infiltrating lymphocytes in primary liver carcinoma. With a constant-region primer, TCR beta cDNA was made from approximately 510 ng of total RNA. Libraries for TCR beta were built through three nested multiplex PCR rounds, which together made up a slightly modified ARM-PCR procedure. Running around 10 cycles apiece, the first two PCR rounds relied on TRBV1-TRBV30 forward primers together with a C-beta reverse primer. Using its own MiXCR run on the multiplex PCR reads, TCRdb lists one record per CDR3 protein. The table lists about 74,000 distinct CDR3 sequences, roughly two thirds of them singletons. Co-extraction of both nucleic acids (RNA and DNA) used roughly 18-32 mg of unsorted bulk tissue.

This TCR derives from a man aged 40-49 years with primary liver carcinoma and hepatitis B virus infection. The rearrangement uses TRBV12-3 or TRBV12-4 and TRBJ2-1; a weak D match, TRBD1 (5 bases). The sample consisted of liver tumor tissue from sampling region 4. The subset is: tumor region T4, right-lateral pole. This chain's CDR3 is CVSSRQEGDNEQFL. The CDR3 DNA sequence: TGTGTCAGCAGTCGCCAGGAAGGGGACAATGAGCAGTTCCTC.